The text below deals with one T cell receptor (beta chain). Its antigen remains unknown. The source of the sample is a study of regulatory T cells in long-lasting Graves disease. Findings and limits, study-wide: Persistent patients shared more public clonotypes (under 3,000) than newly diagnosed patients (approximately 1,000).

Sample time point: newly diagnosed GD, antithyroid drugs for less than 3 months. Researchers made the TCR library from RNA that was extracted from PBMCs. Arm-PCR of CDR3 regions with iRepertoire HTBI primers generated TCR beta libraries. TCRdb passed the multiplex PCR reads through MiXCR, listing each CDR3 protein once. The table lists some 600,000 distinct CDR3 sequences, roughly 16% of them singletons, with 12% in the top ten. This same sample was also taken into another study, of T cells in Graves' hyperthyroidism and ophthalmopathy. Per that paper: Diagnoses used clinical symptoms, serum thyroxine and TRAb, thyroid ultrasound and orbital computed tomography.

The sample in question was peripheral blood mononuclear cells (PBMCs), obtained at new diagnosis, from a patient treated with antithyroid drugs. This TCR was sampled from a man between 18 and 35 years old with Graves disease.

The CDR3 nucleotides are TGTGCCAGCAGTTACTCCAGGACAGGGCCCTACGAGCAGTACTTC. Protein sequence: CASSYSRTGPYEQYF. The V and J genes are TRBV6-9 and TRBJ2-7, with 8 nucleotides matching TRBD1. The V gene end was trimmed by 3 bases and the J gene end by 2 bases; junction bases not matched to a gene: 6. There are 15 residues in the CDR3. Germline V gene sequence: CDR1 MNHGY, CDR2 SVAAGI.